These T cell receptor beta chains were read from a single sample in a study of CD8 T cells in ankylosing spondylitis. TCRdb independently ran MiXCR on the 5' RACE reads; one entry per CDR3 protein. The sample includes about 39,000 distinct CDR3 sequences, 10% to 13% of them seen just once. What was sequenced was blood, either unsorted or a sorted T cell fraction (not recorded which). Every receptor here comes from a male donor with ankylosing spondylitis or in good health (not recorded which). Each CDR3 is given with its conserved first and last residue. Each record gives: V gene, CDR3 length, J gene, CDR3 protein.

v_call: TRBV20-1
cdr3_length: 16
j_call: TRBJ2-1
cdr3_aa: CSAGPLAGRSYNEQFF

v_call: TRBV7-2
cdr3_length: 13
j_call: TRBJ2-7
cdr3_aa: CASCRDRAYEQYF

v_call: TRBV27
cdr3_length: 14
j_call: TRBJ2-3
cdr3_aa: CASTLWGGADTQYF

v_call: TRBV18
cdr3_length: 14
j_call: TRBJ2-7
cdr3_aa: CASSPRSGRDEQYF

v_call: TRBV7-3
cdr3_length: 16
j_call: TRBJ2-7
cdr3_aa: CASSVGGTSGMYEQYF

v_call: TRBV18
cdr3_length: 16
j_call: TRBJ2-1
cdr3_aa: CASSPNLPGSGHEQFF

v_call: TRBV28
cdr3_length: 14
j_call: TRBJ1-1
cdr3_aa: CASRPGGGRTEAFF

v_call: TRBV7-8
cdr3_length: 15
j_call: TRBJ2-7
cdr3_aa: CASSSLEGVLNEQYF

v_call: TRBV5-1
cdr3_length: 14
j_call: TRBJ2-7
cdr3_aa: CASSLDGGTYEQYF

v_call: TRBV14
cdr3_length: 13
j_call: TRBJ2-2
cdr3_aa: CASQGKDTGELFF

v_call: TRBV6-1
cdr3_length: 14
j_call: TRBJ1-5
cdr3_aa: CASRSLDSNQPQHF

v_call: TRBV6-2/TRBV6-3
cdr3_length: 15
j_call: TRBJ2-5
cdr3_aa: CASSYGLAGGETQYF

v_call: TRBV7-2
cdr3_length: 13
j_call: TRBJ2-7
cdr3_aa: CASSLRRGDEQYF

v_call: TRBV12-3/TRBV12-4
cdr3_length: 13
j_call: TRBJ2-3
cdr3_aa: CASTPGGTDTQYF

v_call: TRBV6-2/TRBV6-3
cdr3_length: 15
j_call: TRBJ1-5
cdr3_aa: CASSSYTGNNQPQHF

v_call: TRBV6-2/TRBV6-3
cdr3_length: 16
j_call: TRBJ2-1
cdr3_aa: CASSYSVGTLYNEQFF

v_call: TRBV14
cdr3_length: 16
j_call: TRBJ2-7
cdr3_aa: CASSQADRLAGDEQYF

v_call: TRBV7-7
cdr3_length: 13
j_call: TRBJ2-5
cdr3_aa: CASSSREGETQYF